Shown below are 5 T cell receptor beta chains from a single sample sequenced in a study of blood T cells in healthy people across ages. Sample-barcoded 5' priming and a J-beta primer mix drove a second PCR of 7 to 11 cycles. TCRdb fed the 5' RACE reads into MiXCR, producing one record per CDR3 protein. Among roughly 1,700,000 distinct CDR3 sequences, roughly 27% were seen once, and the ten largest hold 7% to 9%. The sample was blood. These receptors all come from a woman in her twenties or thirties in good health.

This clonotype was observed at least ten times. V is TRBV5-1 and J is TRBJ2-7; no clear D gene. The CDR3 is 14 residues long. Trimming shortened V by 2 bases and J by 1 base, and 10 bases separated the two germline ends. Germline V gives CDR1 SGHRS, CDR2 YFSETQ. CDR3 residues: CASSFELGSYEQYF. In nucleotides, the CDR3 is TGCGCCAGCAGCTTTGAGTTGGGTTCCTACGAGCAGTACTTC.

This clonotype was seen repeatedly, ten times or more. The chain has TRBV20-1 and TRBJ2-7; possibly TRBD1 or TRBD2 for D (5 bases each). The germline gives CDR1 DFQATT, CDR2 SNEGSKA (reference sequence). Trimming pared 3 bases from V and 0 bases from J, leaving 12 bases between. This CDR3 has 14 residues. For the CDR3, the DNA is TGCAGTGCTAGGACCGGGACGGTCTCCTACGAGCAGTACTTC. This codes for CSARTGTVSYEQYF.

This clonotype has more than one count but fewer than ten. This chain connects TRBV5-1 to TRBJ2-7, with 9 bases lining up with TRBD2. The CDR3 totals 14 residues. Germline V CDR1 and CDR2: SGHRS, YFSETQ. V shed 4 bases and J 4 bases; nucleotides not matched to a gene: 6. The CDR3 is CASSASGINYEQYF. The CDR3 coding sequence is TGCGCCAGCAGCGCTAGCGGGATAAATTACGAGCAGTACTTC.

The rearrangement joins TRBV11-2 to TRBJ1-1, with D possibly TRBD1 on 5 matching bases. Germline CDR1 and CDR2: SGHAT and FQNNGV. CDR3 length equals 16 residues. V was cut by 5 bases and J by 0 bases, with 16 bases left in between. The CDR3 is CASSPSGRGMNTEAFF. CDR3 nucleotides: TGTGCCAGCAGCCCCTCGGGTCGGGGGATGAACACTGAAGCTTTCTTT.

The chain is built from TRBV3-1 and TRBJ2-7; 7 bases line up with TRBD2. The CDR3 covers 15 residues. V gave up 6 bases and J gave up 2 bases; unmatched junction bases: 10. CDR1 is LGHDT and CDR2 is YNNKEL in the germline V gene (reference sequence). CDR3 in amino acids: CASRPSGKGTYEQYF. The DNA of the CDR3 is TGTGCCAGCAGACCCAGCGGGAAAGGCACCTACGAGCAGTACTTC.